A single sample gave rise to the 27 T cell receptor beta chains below, sequenced in a study of cytomegalovirus exposure and HLA in healthy donors. Both 60 Vbeta primers and 13 Jbeta primers went into the PCR. The data were produced by immunoSEQ multiplex PCR, yet TCRdb's version contains in-frame clones alone and is incomplete. The sample records roughly 140,000 clones, around 74% being singletons. Sequenced material: PBMCs. The receptors come from a man between 18 and 35 years old in good health and CMV-seronegative.

The CDR3 nucleotides read TGCGCCAGCAGCCAAGCAGCCGGGACAGGGGCAGGAGAGACCCAGTACTTC. It is translated as CASSQAAGTGAGETQYF. This sequence joins TRBV4-3 and TRBJ2-5; 10 nucleotides align to TRBD1. The V gene end was trimmed by 1 base and the J gene end by 4 bases; junction bases not matched to a gene: 9. The CDR3 is 17 amino acids. CDR1 is LGHNA and CDR2 is YSLEER in the germline V gene.

The chain recombines TRBV4-1 with TRBJ2-2; 7 bases match TRBD1. CDR3 length: 17 amino acids. CDR1 is MGHRA and CDR2 is YSYEKL in the germline V gene. The J segment lost 0 bases and the V segment lost 4 bases, leaving 8 bases of the junction unmatched. The CDR3 region is CASSRKVGQTNTGELFF. In DNA, the CDR3 is TGCGCCAGCAGCCGGAAGGTGGGACAGACGAACACCGGGGAGCTGTTTTTT.

The chain links TRBV28 to TRBJ2-7; 9 bases are a match to TRBD1. Germline CDR1 reads MDHEN; CDR2 reads SYDVKM. The CDR3 runs to 15 residues. V was pared by 5 bases and J by 2 bases, with 7 bases of the junction left unmatched. CDR3 region: CASSAPGQGPYEQYF. The CDR3 nucleotides read TGTGCCAGCAGTGCGCCGGGACAGGGACCCTACGAGCAGTACTTC.

The CDR3 coding sequence is TGTGCCAGCAGTGCCCGGGACAGAGCCTACGAGCAGTACTTC. Protein sequence: CASSARDRAYEQYF. The chain links TRBV6-1 to TRBJ2-7; 7 bases are a match to TRBD1. Germline loops: CDR1 MNHNS, CDR2 SASEGT. After removal of 4 bases from V and 2 bases from J, the junction contained 5 bases not matched to a gene. The CDR3 has 14 amino acids.

Regarding this clone: Other DNA variants within this sample encode the same CDR3. This chain joins TRBV19 and TRBJ1-2; 9 bases align to TRBD1. The CDR3 consists of 16 residues. Germline loops: CDR1 LNHDA, CDR2 SQIVND (reference sequence). Trimming at V came to 5 bases and at J to 8 bases, leaving 15 bases not matched to a gene. CDR3 DNA sequence: TGTGCCAGTAGTCGGGGACAGGGTGATGGTGTGGACGGCTACACCTTC. Translating it yields CASSRGQGDGVDGYTF.

The chain employs TRBV7-2 and TRBJ2-2, with TRBD1 as a possible D gene (6 bases). V was cut by 5 bases and J by 7 bases, with 14 bases left in between. The CDR3 is 14 residues long. Per the germline V gene, CDR1 is SGHTA and CDR2 is FQGNSA. CDR3 nucleotides: TGTGCCAGCAGCCCAAACAGGGTCGGCGGGGAGCTGTTTTTT. As protein: CASSPNRVGGELFF.

A single count supports this clone. V and J are TRBV18 and TRBJ1-6; a weak D match, TRBD1 (6 bases). This CDR3 has 14 residues. V was clipped by 8 bases and J by 7 bases, with 15 bases between them. Germline V CDR1 and CDR2: KGHSH, LQKENI. The chain's CDR3 is CASTRAGENSPLHF. CDR3 bases: TGTGCCAGCACACGAGCAGGGGAGAATTCACCCCTCCACTTT.

V is TRBV7-9 and J is TRBJ2-1; 7 bases align to TRBD2. The germline CDR1 and CDR2 sequences are SEHNR and FQNEAQ (reference sequence). The CDR3 is 18 residues long. The V gene end was trimmed by 4 bases and the J gene end by 3 bases; junction bases not matched to a gene: 15. The CDR3 DNA follows: TGTGCCAGCAGCTCGCCTCTTGGAAGGGAGGGCCGCTACAATGAGCAGTTCTTC. Its translation is CASSSPLGREGRYNEQFF.

This chain joins TRBV5-6 and TRBJ2-7; 7 bases line up with TRBD2. The CDR3 runs 15 residues. The V and J ends lost 3 bases and 1 base, in that order; junction bases with no gene match: 7. In germline, CDR1 is SGHDT, CDR2 YYEEEE. The DNA for the CDR3 is TGTGCCAGCAGCTCGGGGGGAGCCCTTTCCTACGAGCAGTACTTC. It codes for CASSSGGALSYEQYF.

This clone was seen only a few times. The chain is built from TRBV5-6 and TRBJ2-7, with a weak D call TRBD1 (5 bases). The CDR3 runs to 17 residues. Per germline, CDR1 SGHDT and CDR2 YYEEEE. V lost 3 bases and J lost 3, with 22 bases in between. CDR3 region: CASSWTPDLRGHYEQYF. CDR3 in DNA: TGTGCCAGCAGCTGGACCCCCGACCTAAGGGGCCACTACGAGCAGTACTTC.

This clone was picked up a small number of times. The V and J genes are TRBV9 and TRBJ1-1; 9 bases align to TRBD1. CDR3 size: 14 residues. Germline CDR1 SGDLS, CDR2 YYNGEE. Unmatched junction bases numbered 4, after V lost 4 bases and J lost 3 bases. The CDR3 DNA reads as TGTGCCAGCAGCCCCTGGGACAGGGACACTGAAGCTTTCTTT. As protein: CASSPWDRDTEAFF. Full variable domain (outside the CDR3, taken from reference TRBV9 and TRBJ1-1): DSGVTQTPKHLITATGQRVTLRCSPRSGDLSVYWYQQSLDQGLQFLIQYYNGEERAKGNILERFSAQQFPDLHSELNLSSLELGDSALYFCASSPWDRDTEAFFGQGTRLTVV.

This clone turned up a few times. The V gene is TRBV6-1, the J gene TRBJ2-7; 7 bases line up with TRBD1. The germline V gene encodes CDR1 MNHNS and CDR2 SASEGT. V was clipped by 8 bases and J by 1 base; unmatched bases: 8. This CDR3 spans 14 amino acids. The CDR3 loop is CASSDRPNSYEQYF. CDR3 bases: TGTGCCAGCTCGGACAGGCCCAATTCCTACGAGCAGTACTTC.

This chain joins TRBV7-8 and TRBJ2-1; D not resolved. The CDR3 length is 13 residues. CDR1 SGHVS and CDR2 FQNEAQ come from the germline V gene. Trimming cost V 1 base and J 10 bases, with 11 bases left between them. CDR3 residues: CASSLGTSVEQFF. For the CDR3, the DNA is TGTGCCAGCAGCTTAGGAACGAGCGTGGAGCAGTTCTTC.

This clone was recorded only once. The chain has TRBV10-3 and TRBJ2-1, with 9 bases matching TRBD2. The V gene end was trimmed by 6 bases and the J gene end by 7 bases; junction bases not matched to a gene: 13. The CDR3 extends over 16 amino acids. Per the germline V gene, CDR1 is ENHRY and CDR2 is SYGVKD. CDR3 amino acids: CAISRPSGTRGNEQFF. CDR3 DNA sequence: TGTGCCATCAGCCGTCCTAGCGGGACGAGGGGTAATGAGCAGTTCTTC.

The chain is built from TRBV6-5 and TRBJ1-2, with TRBD1 matching 8 bases. The CDR3 covers 14 residues. V dropped 2 bases and J dropped 6; count of bases not matched to a gene: 5. CDR1 MNHEY and CDR2 SVGAGI come from the germline V gene. CDR3 in DNA: TGTGCCAGCAGTTACGACGGACAGGGCAATGGCTACACCTTC. This sequence encodes CASSYDGQGNGYTF.

The chain links TRBV7-2 to TRBJ1-5; D remains ambiguous. Germline lookup yields CDR1 SGHTA and CDR2 FQGNSA. The CDR3 covers 15 residues. Trimming shortened V by 5 bases and J by 5 bases, and 16 bases separated the two germline ends. The CDR3 DNA is TGTGCCAGCAGCACGAACTCTGGAGAGGATCAGCCCCAGCATTTT. Translation gives CASSTNSGEDQPQHF.

V and J are TRBV6-1 and TRBJ2-7, with 7 bases that match TRBD1. J lost 1 base, V lost 6 bases, and 6 bases had no gene match. The CDR3 contains 14 residues. Germline V gene sequence: CDR1 MNHNS, CDR2 SASEGT. The CDR3 sequence is CASRLGQQSYEQYF. For the CDR3, the DNA is TGTGCCAGCAGGTTGGGACAGCAATCCTACGAGCAGTACTTC.

V gene TRBV4-3 combines with J gene TRBJ2-4; the match to TRBD2 covers 9 bases. Unmatched junction bases numbered 9, after V lost 4 bases and J lost 8 bases. CDR1 is LGHNA, CDR2 YSLEER, per germline. The CDR3 covers 15 residues. The CDR3 DNA reads TGCGCCAGCAGCCCGGATGGCGGGAGGGCTTACATTCAGTACTTC. This codes for CASSPDGGRAYIQYF.

The chain recombines TRBV7-9 with TRBJ2-3; maybe TRBD2 (5 bases). Per the germline V gene, CDR1 is SEHNR and CDR2 is FQNEAQ (reference sequence). The CDR3 sequence is 16 residues long. Trimming shortened V by 5 bases and J by 4 bases, and 19 bases separated the two germline ends. The CDR3 nucleotides read TGTGCCAGCAGCACCAATGAGAGGGAGAGCCCAGATACGCAGTATTTT. It translates to CASSTNERESPDTQYF.

The table lists this clone with a few counts. The chain joins TRBV10-2 to TRBJ2-1, with D possibly matching TRBD1 (5 bases). This CDR3 spans 14 amino acids. In germline, CDR1 is WSHSY, CDR2 SAAADI. Trimming removed 6 bases from V and 10 bases from J, with 19 bases in between. DNA for the CDR3: TGCGCCAGCAGAGAACAGGCCCTCCCCACCGAGCAGTTCTTC. Protein product: CASREQALPTEQFF.

About this clone: Distinct nucleotide sequences in the sample also encode this CDR3. This sequence joins TRBV7-2 and TRBJ1-5, with 11 bases identical to TRBD1. The length of the CDR3 is 15 residues. Germline CDR1 is SGHTA and CDR2 is FQGNSA. With V trimmed by 5 bases and J by 7 bases, 7 bases remained unmatched. Here the CDR3 DNA reads TGTGCCAGCAGCCTTGGACAGGGGGCCGGACAGCCCCAGCATTTT. Its translation is CASSLGQGAGQPQHF. The complete variable domain, with remaining parts taken from reference TRBV7-2 and TRBJ1-5, reads GAGVSQSPSNKVTEKGKDVELRCDPISGHTALYWYRQSLGQGLEFLIYFQGNSAPDKSGLPSDRFSAERTGGSVSTLTIQRTQQEDSAVYLCASSLGQGAGQPQHFGDGTRLSIL.

V usage is TRBV7-8 and J usage is TRBJ2-1; TRBD2 matches at 11 bases. The junction had 12 bases not matched to a gene; V was cut back by 5 bases and J by 9 bases. Germline CDR1 and CDR2: SGHVS and FQNEAQ. The CDR3 loop spans 16 amino acids. In DNA, the CDR3 is TGTGCCAGCAGCCTTATATATAGCGGGAGGGCCGCTGAGCAGTTCTTC. This gives the protein CASSLIYSGRAAEQFF.

This rearrangement joins TRBV7-6 to TRBJ1-1, with D possibly TRBD1 on 5 matching bases. Germline V lookup: CDR1 SGHVS, CDR2 FNYEAQ. The CDR3 sequence is 14 residues long. V was cut by 1 base and J by 3 bases, with 9 bases left in between. This CDR3 reads CASSLESRDTEAFF. The CDR3 DNA sequence: TGTGCCAGCAGCTTAGAGTCCAGGGACACTGAAGCTTTCTTT.

V usage is TRBV7-2 and J usage is TRBJ1-5; possibly TRBD1 for D (6 bases). V shed 2 bases and J shed 6 bases, with 14 bases lying between them. In germline, CDR1 is SGHTA, CDR2 FQGNSA. The CDR3 is made up of 15 amino acids. In DNA, the CDR3 is TGTGCCAGCAGCTTAAGTCAGGGAGGGGGTCAGCCCCAGCATTTT. Protein sequence: CASSLSQGGGQPQHF.

The chain combines TRBV28 with TRBJ2-1; weak D call: TRBD2 (5 bases). Germline CDR1 MDHEN, CDR2 SYDVKM. This CDR3 contains 14 residues. V shed 8 bases and J shed 0 bases, with 11 bases lying between them. As DNA, the CDR3 is TGTGCCAGCTCTCCAGCGGCCTCCTACAATGAGCAGTTCTTC. Translated, it gives CASSPAASYNEQFF.

The CDR3 region is CASSLSQDTQYF. CDR3 DNA: TGTGCCAGCAGTCTCAGTCAAGATACGCAGTATTTT. The V call is TRBV11-2, the J call TRBJ2-3; the D is unclear. This CDR3 is 12 amino acids long. Per germline, CDR1 SGHAT and CDR2 FQNNGV. The V and J ends lost 6 bases and 5 bases respectively, with 9 bases between them.

On this clone itself: The junction and the germline gene differ at one end; a read error may be behind it. The chain uses TRBV6-1 and TRBJ2-5; TRBD2 aligns across 8 bases. Germline V gene lookup returns CDR1 MNHNS and CDR2 SASEGT. The CDR3 sequence is 15 residues long. CDR3 DNA sequence: TGTTCCAGCAGTGAACTAGCGGCAGGGGAAGAGACCCAGTACTTC. Its protein is CSSSELAAGEETQYF.